The clone carrying this T cell receptor beta chain was seen more than once but under ten times. This sample was taken from a study of spatial heterogeneity in lung cancer. CDR1 and CDR2 from the germline V gene are KGHSH and LQKENI. V was clipped by 6 bases and J by 7 bases; unmatched bases: 5. The CDR3 runs to 14 residues. The time point was: sample taken at primary tumor resection. The sequenced material consisted of unsorted whole RNA from tumor, nontumor lung or frozen PBMC. On each TCR cDNA molecule, a unique molecular identifier was present. MiXCR was run by TCRdb on the 5' RACE reads, yielding one entry per CDR3 protein. The sample shows about 82,000 distinct CDR3 sequences, roughly 12% of them seen only once.

The sequencing used PBMCs, collected at surgery. The V gene is TRBV18, the J gene TRBJ1-6, with 8 bases that match TRBD1. The receptor comes from a male donor with early-stage non-small cell lung cancer. Here the CDR3 reads CASSPDRGNSPLHF. The CDR3 DNA reads as TGTGCCAGCTCCCCAGACAGGGGAAATTCACCCCTCCACTTT. The full variable domain, completed using reference TRBV18 and TRBJ1-6, is NAGVMQNPRHLVRRRGQEARLRCSPMKGHSHVYWYRQLPEEGLKFMVYLQKENIIDESGMPKERFSAEFPKEGPSILRIQQVVRGDSAAYFCASSPDRGNSPLHFGNGTRLTVT.